Shown below are 13 T cell receptor beta chains from a single sample sequenced in a study of blood T cell repertoires in COVID-19. The repertoire was sequenced with immunoSEQ multiplex PCR; TCRdb's copy has only in-frame clones and lacks some. The sample lists fewer than 250,000 clones; 75% to 85% were seen once. The sequencing sample was made of peripheral blood. These receptors came from a woman in her 70s with acute or convalescent COVID-19.

This chain uses TRBV3-1 (or the pseudogene TRBV3-2) with TRBJ2-3, with 10 bases aligning to TRBD2. The CDR3 totals 15 residues. With 5 bases clipped from V and 0 bases from J, the junction kept 2 bases outside the gene matches. Germline V gene sequence: CDR1 LGHDT, CDR2 YNNKEL (reference sequence). The CDR3 DNA reads as TGTGCCAGCAGCTATAGCGGGGGGAGCACAGATACGCAGTATTTT. Translated, it gives CASSYSGGSTDTQYF.

This chain connects TRBV5-4 to TRBJ2-1; 8 bases match TRBD2. The V segment lost 3 bases and the J segment 3 bases; nucleotides outside the gene matches: 5. Germline V gene lookup returns CDR1 SGHNT and CDR2 YYREEE (reference sequence). The length of the CDR3 is 15 residues. In DNA, the CDR3 is TGTGCCAGCAGCTCGAGCGGGGGTGACTACAATGAGCAGTTCTTC. It specifies CASSSSGGDYNEQFF.

The V gene is TRBV2, the J gene TRBJ1-3; D is unclear. Germline assignment: CDR1 SNHLY and CDR2 FYNNEI. The CDR3 sequence is 12 residues long. Deletions cut 8 bases from V and 7 bases from J, with 12 bases between. The CDR3 is CASGLRRNTIYF. CDR3 bases: TGTGCCAGCGGACTAAGGAGGAACACCATATATTTT.

This clone was seen only a few times. This specimen includes other DNA sequences encoding the same CDR3. V is TRBV6-5 and J is TRBJ2-5; 9 positions agree with TRBD1. Germline values: CDR1 MNHEY, CDR2 SVGAGI. CDR3 size: 13 residues. V trimming: 6 bases; J trimming: 4 bases; junction bases outside the gene matches: 3. CDR3 DNA sequence: TGTGCCAGCAGGACAGGGGGGAGAGAGACCCAGTACTTC. It is translated as CASRTGGRETQYF.

The chain carries TRBV7-2 and TRBJ1-4; D ambiguous. The germline CDR1 and CDR2 sequences are SGHTA and FQGNSA. This CDR3 has 15 residues. Deletions cut 5 bases from V and 2 bases from J, with 12 bases between. This chain's CDR3 is CASSPSQATNEKLFF. The CDR3 DNA reads as TGTGCCAGCAGCCCTTCCCAGGCGACTAATGAAAAACTGTTTTTT.

J is TRBJ1-1 and V is TRBV6-5, with TRBD1 as a possible D gene (5 bases). V was shortened by 5 bases and J by 6 bases, with 10 bases between the two germline ends. The CDR3 length is 12 residues. Germline-derived CDR1 and CDR2 are MNHEY and SVGAGI. The CDR3 sequence: CASSRRDSEAFF. CDR3 nucleotides: TGTGCCAGCAGTCGACGGGACTCTGAAGCTTTCTTT.

This clone was recorded once. The chain links TRBV3-1 (or the pseudogene TRBV3-2) to TRBJ2-1; 11 bases map to TRBD2. From germline, CDR1 is LGHDT and CDR2 YNNKEL (reference sequence). The CDR3 contains 19 residues. With V trimmed by 1 base and J by 0 bases, 8 bases remained unmatched. In DNA form, the CDR3 reads TGTGCCAGCAGCCAAGGGGGACTAGCGGACTTGAGCTCCTACAATGAGCAGTTCTTC. It specifies CASSQGGLADLSSYNEQFF.

The chain joins TRBV5-8 to TRBJ2-7, with 10 nucleotides matching TRBD1. This CDR3 has 17 residues. V shed 3 bases and J 1 base; nucleotides not matched to a gene: 10. In germline, CDR1 is SGHTS, CDR2 YDEGEE. This CDR3 is CASSSGTGASESYEQYF. CDR3 sequence (DNA): TGTGCCAGCAGCTCCGGGACAGGGGCCTCAGAGTCCTACGAGCAGTACTTC.

The chain carries TRBV4-2 and TRBJ2-1, with 8 bases matching TRBD2. The germline V gene encodes CDR1 LGHNA and CDR2 YNFKEQ. CDR3 length: 16 residues. After removal of 1 base from V and 5 bases from J, the junction contained 7 bases not matched to a gene. CDR3 bases: TGTGCCAGCAGCCAAGTGAGGAGCGGGGGAGACAATGAGCAGTTCTTC. Translated: CASSQVRSGGDNEQFF.

The chain recombines TRBV10-3 with TRBJ2-5, with D perhaps TRBD2 (7 bases). V was trimmed by 3 bases and J by 0 bases, leaving 11 bases between them. CDR3 length equals 15 residues. The V gene's germline CDR1 is ENHRY and CDR2 SYGVKD. CDR3 protein: CAISDGGGDQETQYF. CDR3 DNA sequence: TGTGCCATCAGTGATGGGGGGGGCGACCAAGAGACCCAGTACTTC.

The chain links TRBV24-1 to TRBJ2-2, with 8 bases lining up with TRBD1. This CDR3 comprises 19 residues. CDR1 and CDR2 from the germline V gene are KGHDR and SFDVKD. V trimming: 1 base; J trimming: 4 bases; junction bases outside the gene matches: 13. The CDR3 DNA reads TGTGCCACCAGTGATTTCCCTTTATTCCGGACAGGGAGCACCGGGGAGCTGTTTTTT. This sequence encodes CATSDFPLFRTGSTGELFF.

V and J are TRBV6-4 and TRBJ2-3; D gene unclear. Germline-derived CDR1 and CDR2 are MRHNA and SNTAGT. This CDR3 is built from 14 residues. Trimming removed 4 bases from V and 2 bases from J, with 10 bases in between. The DNA of the CDR3 is TGTGCCAGCAGTGTGGGCAGATTCACAGATACGCAGTATTTT. Amino acids: CASSVGRFTDTQYF.

The chain carries TRBV3-1 (or the pseudogene TRBV3-2) and TRBJ2-2; no firm D call. The CDR3 is 14 amino acids. Germline V gene lookup returns CDR1 LGHDT and CDR2 YNNKEL (reference sequence). Trimming stripped 1 base from V and 6 bases from J, with 9 bases between. CDR3 bases: TGTGCCAGCAGCCAAGGCCCCGGAGCCGGGGAGCTGTTTTTT. Its protein is CASSQGPGAGELFF.